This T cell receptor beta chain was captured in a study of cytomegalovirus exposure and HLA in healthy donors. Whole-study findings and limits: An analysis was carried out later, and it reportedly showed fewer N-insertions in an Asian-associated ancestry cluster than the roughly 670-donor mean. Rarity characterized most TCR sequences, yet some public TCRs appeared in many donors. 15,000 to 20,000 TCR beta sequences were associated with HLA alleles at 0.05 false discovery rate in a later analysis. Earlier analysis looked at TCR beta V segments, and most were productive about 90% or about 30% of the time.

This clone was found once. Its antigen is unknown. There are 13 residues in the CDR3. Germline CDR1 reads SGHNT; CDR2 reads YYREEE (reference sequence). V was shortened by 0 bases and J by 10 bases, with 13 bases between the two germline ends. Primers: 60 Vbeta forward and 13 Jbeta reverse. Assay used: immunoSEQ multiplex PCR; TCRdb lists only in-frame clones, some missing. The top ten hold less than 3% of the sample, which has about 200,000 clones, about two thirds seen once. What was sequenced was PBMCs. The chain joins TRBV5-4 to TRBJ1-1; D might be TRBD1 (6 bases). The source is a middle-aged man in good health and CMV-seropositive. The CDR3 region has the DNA TGTGCCAGCAGCTTGGCCCACCAAGGGGGAGCTTTCTTT. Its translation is CASSLAHQGGAFF.